This T cell receptor beta chain was identified in a study of blood T cell repertoires in COVID-19. Repertoires were generated with immunoSEQ multiplex PCR, while TCRdb's copy carries only in-frame clones and drops some. The repertoire holds a few hundred thousand clones, approximately 86% seen once, with around 4.4% in the top ten. Between the trimmed V and J ends, which lost 7 bases and 4 bases, there was a span of 14 bases. Germline values: CDR1 ENHRY, CDR2 SYGVKD. This CDR3 spans 14 amino acids. The chain has TRBV10-3 and TRBJ1-3; tentatively, D is TRBD1 (6 bases). The sequence was collected from a woman in her forties with acute COVID-19. Material for sequencing was PBMCs or T cells enriched from blood (not recorded which). The CDR3 DNA follows: TGTGCCATCACCCGAGGGGGGGACGGAAACACCATATATTTT. Translated: CAITRGGDGNTIYF.